Each of the 21 T cell receptor beta chains below was sequenced from the same sample in a study of cytotoxic CD8 clonotypes in ibrutinib-treated CLL. Generated by immunoSEQ multiplex PCR, the TCRdb table keeps only in-frame clones and is missing some. The data contain 130,000 to 150,000 clones, roughly 90% of them singletons. This specimen consisted of PBMCs, obtained after 12 months of ibrutinib treatment. The receptors originated from a human donor with chronic lymphocytic leukemia.

This clone was observed once. V and J are TRBV28 and TRBJ1-2; D may be TRBD1 (6 bases). This CDR3 comprises 14 residues. The ends were cut back, 6 bases at V and 2 bases at J, with 13 bases in the middle. The V gene's germline CDR1 is MDHEN and CDR2 SYDVKM. CDR3: CASSLVQGNYGYTF. In DNA form, the CDR3 reads TGTGCCAGCAGCCTGGTACAGGGAAACTATGGCTACACCTTC.

This chain connects TRBV5-5 to TRBJ1-4, with D perhaps TRBD1 (6 bases). V lost 4 bases and J 11 bases, leaving 15 bases between the germline ends. CDR3 length: 13 residues. Germline V gene sequence: CDR1 SGHKS, CDR2 YYEKEE (reference sequence). The chain's CDR3 is CASSRDMNGKLFF. The DNA for the CDR3 is TGTGCCAGCAGCCGGGACATGAATGGGAAACTGTTTTTT.

V is TRBV11-2 and J is TRBJ2-3; TRBD2 agrees at 12 bases. Trimming cost V 1 base and J 6 bases; bases outside gene matches: 8. Germline loops: CDR1 SGHAT, CDR2 FQNNGV. This CDR3 spans 17 amino acids. The CDR3 loop is CASSLAPSGRDLDTQYF. CDR3 DNA sequence: TGTGCCAGCAGCTTAGCCCCTAGCGGGAGGGATCTCGATACGCAGTATTTT.

Note on this clone: Other nucleotide sequences from this sample produce the same CDR3. The chain combines TRBV6-5 with TRBJ2-7, with D possibly TRBD1 on 5 matching bases. The CDR3 is 13 amino acids. Trimming removed 0 bases from V and 3 bases from J, with 6 bases in between. Germline values: CDR1 MNHEY, CDR2 SVGAGI. CDR3 region: CASSYSTGYEQYF. CDR3 DNA sequence: TGTGCCAGCAGTTACTCCACAGGCTACGAGCAGTACTTC.

J is TRBJ1-4 and V is TRBV12-2. TRBV12-2 is noted as a pseudogene. This CDR3 region has 16 residues. The CDR3 DNA is TGTGCAAGTCGCTCCGTTCAGAGGCCCCTAGGGGAAAAACTGTTTTTT. This sequence encodes CASRSVQRPLGEKLFF.

The V call is TRBV19, the J call TRBJ2-1; a possible D gene is TRBD2 (5 bases). Germline assignment: CDR1 LNHDA and CDR2 SQIVND (reference sequence). This CDR3 spans 13 amino acids. V shed 7 bases and J shed 4 bases, with 11 bases lying between them. The CDR3, as DNA: TGTGCCAGTATGGTAGCGCCGTACAATGAGCAGTTCTTC. Translated: CASMVAPYNEQFF.

This sequence joins TRBV18 and TRBJ1-2; D is ambiguous. Trimming removed 3 bases from V and 0 bases from J, with 8 bases in between. The CDR3 spans 14 residues. CDR1 is KGHSH and CDR2 is LQKENI in the germline V gene. CDR3 nucleotide sequence: TGTGCCAGCTCACCGATAGAATCTAACTATGGCTACACCTTC. This encodes CASSPIESNYGYTF.

The chain is built from TRBV19 and TRBJ2-1, with 11 bases identical to TRBD2. CDR1 is LNHDA and CDR2 is SQIVND in the germline V gene (reference sequence). This CDR3 is built from 17 residues. The V segment lost 3 bases and the J segment 7 bases; nucleotides outside the gene matches: 11. The CDR3 is CASSMGSGRALGNEQFF. Written as DNA, the CDR3 is TGTGCCAGTAGTATGGGTAGCGGGAGGGCCTTGGGTAATGAGCAGTTCTTC.

V and J are TRBV7-2 and TRBJ1-1; D is ambiguous. CDR1 is SGHTA and CDR2 is FQGNSA in the germline V gene. Trimming stripped 8 bases from V and 0 bases from J, with 16 bases between. The CDR3 sequence is 15 residues long. CDR3 sequence: CASGRIRLMNTEAFF. The CDR3 region has the DNA TGTGCCAGCGGTCGCATACGGCTTATGAACACTGAAGCTTTCTTT.

The V gene is TRBV5-6, the J gene TRBJ2-1; TRBD2 agrees at 12 bases. CDR1 is SGHDT and CDR2 is YYEEEE in the germline V gene. Trimming cost V 4 bases and J 3 bases; bases outside gene matches: 11. The CDR3 has 18 residues. This chain's CDR3 is CASSRRTSGISYYNEQFF. The CDR3, as DNA: TGTGCCAGCAGCCGCCGGACTAGCGGGATCTCTTACTACAATGAGCAGTTCTTC. Using reference TRBV5-6 and TRBJ2-1 for the parts outside the CDR3, the full variable domain is DAGVTQSPTHLIKTRGQQVTLRCSPKSGHDTVSWYQQALGQGPQFIFQYYEEEERQRGNFPDRFSGHQFPNYSSELNVNALLLGDSALYLCASSRRTSGISYYNEQFFGPGTRLTVL.

The chain couples TRBV5-1 to TRBJ2-1, with D possibly being TRBD1 or TRBD2 (5 bases each). The CDR3 contains 15 residues. The germline V and J ends were trimmed by 7 bases and 6 bases, with 20 bases remaining between them. Germline-derived CDR1 and CDR2 are SGHRS and YFSETQ. CDR3 sequence reads: CASQFDGWDPNEQFF. In nucleotides, the CDR3 is TGCGCCAGCCAATTCGACGGGTGGGACCCCAATGAGCAGTTCTTC.

V and J are TRBV2 and TRBJ2-7; D might be TRBD1 or TRBD2, each matching 5 bases. V gave up 10 bases and J gave up 4 bases, with 23 bases separating them. This CDR3 is 15 amino acids long. Germline assignment: CDR1 SNHLY and CDR2 FYNNEI. The CDR3 region is CAISMGVIGGYEQYF. The DNA for the CDR3 is TGTGCCATCTCAATGGGGGTTATAGGAGGTTACGAGCAGTACTTC.

The chain couples TRBV29-1 to TRBJ2-5; D is possibly TRBD2 (5 bases). Trimming took 6 bases from V and 2 from J, leaving 13 bases between them. Germline V gene sequence: CDR1 SQVTM, CDR2 ANQGSEA. The length of the CDR3 is 13 residues. The CDR3 nucleotides are TGCAGCGTCGCAGGACGGGGACAAGAGACCCAGTACTTC. The encoded protein is CSVAGRGQETQYF. The variable domain in full, with the rest retrieved from reference TRBV29-1 and TRBJ2-5, is SAVISQKPSRDICQRGTSLTIQCQVDSQVTMMFWYRQQPGQSLTLIATANQGSEATYESGFVIDKFPISRPNLTFSTLTVSNMSPEDSSIYLCSVAGRGQETQYFGPGTRLLVL.

This chain joins TRBV28 and TRBJ2-5; D unresolved. The germline gives CDR1 MDHEN, CDR2 SYDVKM. V dropped 4 bases and J dropped 2 bases, with 17 bases sitting between them. The CDR3 loop spans 16 amino acids. The CDR3 nucleotides read TGTGCCAGCAGTTCCGGAACAAAGGTGTTTCAAGAGACCCAGTACTTC. This sequence encodes CASSSGTKVFQETQYF.

For the CDR3, the DNA is TGTGCCAGCAAAAGGGGGCCCTACGAGCAGTACTTC. It translates to CASKRGPYEQYF. V is TRBV6-5 and J is TRBJ2-7; 7 bases match TRBD1. CDR1 MNHEY and CDR2 SVGAGI come from the germline V gene. V lost 7 bases and J lost 2; bases outside the gene matches: 2. This CDR3 is built from 12 residues.

The rearrangement links TRBV5-1 to TRBJ1-4; no clear D gene. Germline loops: CDR1 SGHRS, CDR2 YFSETQ. The CDR3 is made up of 15 amino acids. V dropped 4 bases and J dropped 0 bases, with 10 bases sitting between them. The CDR3 nucleotides are TGCGCCAGCAGCAGGCGGGTTGCAACTAATGAAAAACTGTTTTTT. Translating it yields CASSRRVATNEKLFF.

The CDR3 DNA is TGCAGCGTTTCCCGCCCGGGACAGGGATTAGATACGCAGTATTTT. This sequence encodes CSVSRPGQGLDTQYF. The rearrangement links TRBV29-1 to TRBJ2-3; 9 positions match TRBD1. In germline, CDR1 is SQVTM, CDR2 ANQGSEA. J was trimmed by 5 bases and V by 5 bases; bases with no gene match: 11. The CDR3 is 15 residues long.

The J gene is TRBJ1-2, the V gene TRBV16; 10 bases are shared with TRBD1. The trim removed 2 bases at V and 8 bases at J, leaving 5 bases unmatched. CDR3 length: 14 residues. In germline, CDR1 is KGHSY, CDR2 FQNENV. CDR3 in amino acids: CASSQSGQGDGYTF. CDR3 nucleotide sequence: TGTGCCAGCAGCCAAAGCGGACAGGGGGACGGCTACACCTTC.

This rearrangement joins TRBV7-3 to TRBJ2-5, with unresolved D. Trimming took off 3 bases at V and 3 bases at J, with 8 bases between the two ends. This CDR3 is 13 amino acids long. Looked up from germline, CDR1 is SGHTA and CDR2 is FQGTGA. CDR3 nucleotide sequence: TGTGCCAGCAGCTTTGGCCACAAAGAGACCCAGTACTTC. Protein sequence: CASSFGHKETQYF.

This clone was detected once. The chain uses TRBV27 and TRBJ1-3; possibly TRBD1 for D (5 bases). Trimming removed 6 bases at V and 3 bases at J, with 12 bases between. Looked up from germline, CDR1 is MNHEY and CDR2 is SMNVEV (reference sequence). The CDR3 spans 14 residues. The CDR3 region has the DNA TGTGCCAGCAGACCAGGAGGGGATGGAAACACCATATATTTT. Encoded protein: CASRPGGDGNTIYF.

The rearrangement links TRBV29-1 to TRBJ1-1; tentative D call: TRBD1 (6 bases). This CDR3 spans 14 amino acids. V lost 4 bases and J 1 base, leaving 13 bases between the germline ends. Germline values: CDR1 SQVTM, CDR2 ANQGSEA. The CDR3 sequence is CSVVGGRANTEAFF. DNA for the CDR3: TGCAGCGTTGTGGGGGGCAGGGCGAACACTGAAGCTTTCTTT.